These 15 T cell receptor beta chains came from one sample sequenced in a study of T cells in Graves' hyperthyroidism and ophthalmopathy. RNA transcripts provided the source from which TCR beta CDR3 regions were amplified. The HTBI primer set drove a first-round RT-PCR of the TCR CDR3. From the multiplex PCR reads, TCRdb called clonotypes with MiXCR, one entry per CDR3 protein. The table includes roughly 700,000 distinct CDR3 sequences, roughly a third detected once. Sequenced input: blood. These receptors were collected from a woman in her thirties or forties with Graves' hyperthyroidism.

This clonotype was observed many times. The chain recombines TRBV19 with TRBJ1-3; D is uncertain. CDR1 is LNHDA, CDR2 SQIVND, per germline (reference sequence). This CDR3 is 13 amino acids long. The V end was cut by 8 bases, the J end by 5 bases, with 13 bases between. As DNA, the CDR3 is TGTGCCAGTCGTGAGGTAAACCGAAACACCATATATTTT. Translation: CASREVNRNTIYF.

This clonotype was recorded at least ten times. The V and J genes are TRBV24-1 and TRBJ1-5, with no clear D. With 2 bases removed from V and 0 bases from J, the gap between germline ends came to 7 bases. CDR1 and CDR2 from the germline V gene are KGHDR and SFDVKD. The CDR3 is made up of 15 amino acids. The CDR3 DNA reads TGTGCCACCAGTGATTCTTCCTTTAGCAATCAGCCCCAGCATTTT. Residues: CATSDSSFSNQPQHF.

J is TRBJ2-7 and V is TRBV12-3 or TRBV12-4; 9 bases agree with TRBD1. J was trimmed by 4 bases and V by 5 bases; bases with no gene match: 12. The CDR3 covers 16 residues. The CDR3 loop is CASSDRGEGPLYEQYF. The CDR3 DNA reads TGTGCCAGCAGTGACAGGGGGGAAGGCCCTCTTTACGAGCAGTACTTC.

The chain has TRBV20-1 and TRBJ1-2, with TRBD1 identical over 8 bases. V was pared by 2 bases and J by 7 bases, with 9 bases of the junction left unmatched. Germline loops: CDR1 DFQATT, CDR2 SNEGSKA (reference sequence). The CDR3 sequence is 14 residues long. CDR3 bases: TGCAGTGCTAGATCTGGAGCAGGGGGCAGTGGCTACACCTTC. Protein sequence: CSARSGAGGSGYTF.

This sequence joins TRBV19 and TRBJ1-2; D unclear. CDR3 length: 12 residues. V gave up 3 bases and J gave up 4 bases, with 6 bases separating them. The V gene's germline CDR1 is LNHDA and CDR2 SQIVND (reference sequence). CDR3: CASSIPVYGYTF. In DNA, the CDR3 is TGTGCCAGTAGTATCCCAGTCTATGGCTACACCTTC.

The V call is TRBV19, the J call TRBJ1-5; TRBD1 agrees at 10 bases. Trimming took 9 bases from V and 1 from J; bases not matched to a gene: 12. CDR3 length equals 17 residues. Germline V lookup: CDR1 LNHDA, CDR2 SQIVND (reference sequence). The CDR3 protein is CASSAPPGQGSNQPQHF. CDR3 coding DNA: TGTGCCAGCAGCGCCCCGCCGGGACAGGGGAGCAATCAGCCCCAGCATTTT.

This clonotype was detected many times. The J gene is TRBJ1-2, the V gene TRBV24-1; D is perhaps TRBD1 (5 bases). Trimming stripped 2 bases from V and 2 bases from J, with 14 bases between. CDR1 is KGHDR, CDR2 SFDVKD, per germline. There are 16 residues in the CDR3. CDR3 amino acids: CATSDSSDGGNYGYTF. Here the CDR3 DNA reads TGTGCCACCAGTGATTCCTCGGACGGGGGGAACTATGGCTACACCTTC.

This clonotype was recorded many times. The chain links TRBV7-2 to TRBJ1-5; 7 positions match TRBD1. The length of the CDR3 is 15 residues. The V and J ends lost 5 bases and 4 bases, in that order; junction bases with no gene match: 8. CDR1 is SGHTA, CDR2 FQGNSA, per germline. In nucleotides, the CDR3 is TGTGCCAGCAGCCCCACAGGGGCGGCAAATCAGCCCCAGCATTTT. Translation gives CASSPTGAANQPQHF. The full variable domain, in which reference TRBV7-2 and TRBJ1-5 provide the parts outside the CDR3, is GAGVSQSPSNKVTEKGKDVELRCDPISGHTALYWYRQSLGQGLEFLIYFQGNSAPDKSGLPSDRFSAERTGGSVSTLTIQRTQQEDSAVYLCASSPTGAANQPQHFGDGTRLSIL.

The V and J genes are TRBV2 and TRBJ2-5; 11 bases agree with TRBD2. The CDR3 is 16 amino acids. Germline CDR1 and CDR2: SNHLY and FYNNEI. V lost 6 bases and J lost 5; bases outside the gene matches: 11. The CDR3 DNA follows: TGTGCCAGCAGGCTAGCGGGGGGCCAGGTCCAGGAGACCCAGTACTTC. Translation gives CASRLAGGQVQETQYF.

The chain links TRBV6-6 to TRBJ1-1; the D gene is possibly TRBD1 (5 bases). Trimming stripped 2 bases from V and 1 base from J, with 11 bases between. The CDR3 sequence is 15 residues long. Germline V gene sequence: CDR1 MNHNY, CDR2 SVGAGI (reference sequence). CDR3 residues: CASSYGQRGNTEAFF. The CDR3 DNA reads as TGTGCCAGCAGTTACGGTCAGAGGGGGAACACTGAAGCTTTCTTT.

The table lists this clonotype with many counts. The chain joins TRBV14 to TRBJ2-6; perhaps TRBD1 as D (6 bases). This CDR3 spans 20 amino acids. Germline lookup yields CDR1 SGHDN and CDR2 FVKESK. The V end was cut by 3 bases, the J end by 2 bases, with 23 bases between. The CDR3 sequence is CASSQITGTQLGAGANVLTF. CDR3 nucleotides: TGTGCCAGCAGCCAGATTACAGGGACACAACTTGGCGCTGGGGCCAACGTCCTGACTTTC.

This rearrangement joins TRBV25-1 to TRBJ2-2; 8 bases match TRBD1. CDR1 and CDR2 from the germline V gene are MGHDK and SYGVNS. V was pared by 7 bases and J by 3 bases, with 10 bases of the junction left unmatched. The CDR3 covers 16 residues. CDR3 protein: CASTSGQGAYTGELFF. As DNA, the CDR3 is TGTGCCAGCACCAGCGGGCAGGGGGCGTACACCGGGGAGCTGTTTTTT.

V usage is TRBV2 and J usage is TRBJ2-7; 8 positions match TRBD1. The CDR3 runs 15 residues. Losses at the gene ends were 7 bases for V and 3 bases for J; bases not matched to a gene: 11. Germline V gives CDR1 SNHLY, CDR2 FYNNEI. Here the CDR3 DNA reads TGTGCCAGCACCGCTGGGGGGACAGGACGCTACGAGCAGTACTTC. This encodes CASTAGGTGRYEQYF.

This clonotype was recorded a few times. V gene TRBV29-1 combines with J gene TRBJ1-3, with 7 positions matching TRBD1. Germline V CDR1 and CDR2: SQVTM, ANQGSEA. The CDR3 runs to 16 residues. After removal of 6 bases from V and 4 bases from J, the junction contained 15 bases not matched to a gene. CDR3 bases: TGCAGCGTCCTGACTCAACAGGGGACAAGGGGAAACACCATATATTTT. It is translated as CSVLTQQGTRGNTIYF.

As for this clonotype: An end of the junction does not agree with germline; a read error may underlie this. This chain joins TRBV10-1 and TRBJ1-2, with D possibly TRBD1 on 5 matching bases. Per germline, CDR1 WNHNN and CDR2 SYGVQD (reference sequence). The CDR3 spans 13 residues. CDR3 DNA sequence: TGCGCCAGCGGTGACACCCGGGCAGGGGGCTACACCTTC. It is translated as CASGDTRAGGYTF.